Listed below are T cell receptor beta chains from one sample, sequenced in a study of blood T cell repertoires in COVID-19. Assay: immunoSEQ multiplex PCR; the TCRdb copy retains only in-frame clones and omits some. The table has 400,000 to 550,000 clones, roughly 91% seen once. Sequences were obtained from peripheral blood. These receptors all come from a woman in her 30s with acute or convalescent COVID-19. CDR3s include the opening cysteine and the closing phenylalanine or tryptophan. The order of the fields is J gene, clone size, D gene, V gene, CDR3 protein. The D gene is left open where the match is weak. Some rows mark clone size as missing; the rest say once, few, many or name a class of expanded clone.

TRBJ1-2 | once | TRBD1 | TRBV7-9 | CASSLESGTGGYYTF
TRBJ2-3 | NA | NA | TRBV29-1 | CSSLQRGLPTDTQYF
TRBJ1-1 | NA | NA | TRBV21-1 | CASSKALSGGTEAFF
TRBJ1-1 | NA | NA | TRBV11-2 | CASSFPGSTEAFF
TRBJ1-4 | NA | TRBD1 | TRBV7-9 | CASSRGTGNEKLFF
TRBJ1-1 | few | NA | TRBV3-1/TRBV3-2 | CASSQVTANEAFF
TRBJ2-7 | NA | NA | TRBV5-6 | CASSLGLYEREQYF
TRBJ2-2 | NA | NA | TRBV5-1 | CASSLQADTGELFF
TRBJ1-1 | NA | NA | TRBV9 | CASSVVFSLEVPEAFF
TRBJ1-1 | NA | NA | TRBV3-1/TRBV3-2 | CASSTGMERTEAFF
TRBJ2-7 | NA | TRBD1 | TRBV29-1 | CSVIPGGTWEQYF
TRBJ2-7 | NA | NA | TRBV20-1 | CSASETQTYEQYF
TRBJ1-3 | NA | NA | TRBV30 | CAWSVGVLRSGNTIYF
TRBJ2-1 | NA | NA | TRBV24-1 | CATRPGDRNEQFF
TRBJ2-7 | NA | NA | TRBV5-1 | CASSLGGSEQYF
TRBJ2-2 | NA | TRBD1 | TRBV11-2 | CASSLVGTGSGELFF
TRBJ2-1 | NA | NA | TRBV6-5 | CASSNYFEQFF
TRBJ1-1 | NA | TRBD1 | TRBV18 | CASSRPGQGGRYSRAFF
TRBJ1-2 | few | NA | TRBV30 | CAWSAQGIGGYTF
TRBJ2-1 | NA | NA | TRBV28 | CASSLPFAGINYNEQFF
TRBJ1-6 | NA | TRBD1 | TRBV5-1 | CASSLEAGTGKRSPLHF
TRBJ2-7 | NA | NA | TRBV12-3/TRBV12-4 | CASSLGGFREQYF
TRBJ2-7 | NA | NA | TRBV7-9 | CASTPGVEQYF
TRBJ1-5 | NA | NA | TRBV25-1 | CASSEYGSGLPQHF
TRBJ1-2 | NA | NA | TRBV28 | CASSTINYGYTF
TRBJ2-2 | once | NA | TRBV5-4 | CASSPAVGAGELFF
TRBJ1-2 | NA | NA | TRBV4-1 | CASSPGHPGEGYTF